This T cell receptor beta chain was recorded in a study of T cells after yellow fever vaccination. Overall study findings and caveats: Subsequent booster samples again held most clones from primary vaccination (just under 98% CD4, 85% to 90% CD8).

The CDR3 loop spans 13 amino acids. Per the germline V gene, CDR1 is DFQATT and CDR2 is SNEGSKA (reference sequence). Trimming took off 5 bases at V and 0 bases at J, with 9 bases between the two ends. UMIs were added to TCR cDNA along with a universal primer site when it was made by 5'RACE template switching. TCRdb reanalysed the 5' RACE reads using MiXCR and keeps one entry per CDR3 protein. The sample shows 200,000 to 250,000 distinct CDR3 sequences, 6.9% of them seen only once. Concerning this clonotype: Its antigen is undetermined.

This sequence originates from a man aged 25-40 years who received the YFV17D yellow fever vaccine. The specimen comprised CD4+ T cells sorted from PBMCs, sampled 15 days after the yellow fever booster vaccination. This chain links TRBV20-1 with TRBJ2-3, with D possibly being TRBD1 (6 bases). In DNA form, the CDR3 reads TGCAGTGCTCTGGGACACAGCACAGATACGCAGTATTTT. It translates to CSALGHSTDTQYF.